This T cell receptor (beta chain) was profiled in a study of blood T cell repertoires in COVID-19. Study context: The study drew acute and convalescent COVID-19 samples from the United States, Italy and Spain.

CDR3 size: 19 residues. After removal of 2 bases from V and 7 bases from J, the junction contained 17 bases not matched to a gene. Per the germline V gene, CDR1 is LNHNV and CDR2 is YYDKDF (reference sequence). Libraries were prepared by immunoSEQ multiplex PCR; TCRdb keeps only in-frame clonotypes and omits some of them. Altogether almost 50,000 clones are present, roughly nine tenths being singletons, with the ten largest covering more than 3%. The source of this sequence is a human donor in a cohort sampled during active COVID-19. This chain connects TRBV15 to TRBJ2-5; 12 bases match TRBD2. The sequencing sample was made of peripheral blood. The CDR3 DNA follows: TGTGCCACCAGCAGAAGCAGGGTAGCTAGCGGGAGGGCCGTTGGGACCCAGTACTTC. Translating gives CATSRSRVASGRAVGTQYF.